Below, one T cell receptor beta chain is given with its context. The data stem from a study of Ad26.COV2.S vaccination and SARS-CoV-2 variants. Germline V gene lookup returns CDR1 LGHDT and CDR2 YNNKEL (reference sequence). This CDR3 is built from 16 residues. With 5 bases clipped from V and 4 bases from J, the junction kept 13 bases outside the gene matches. Libraries were prepared by immunoSEQ multiplex PCR; TCRdb keeps only in-frame clonotypes and omits some of them. The data show approximately 140,000 clones, around 86% seen once. This TCR was sampled from a human donor who had recovered from COVID-19. V gene TRBV3-1 (or the pseudogene TRBV3-2) combines with J gene TRBJ1-1; TRBD1 matches 7 bases. Sample: peripheral blood, taken after recovery from COVID-19. CDR3 in amino acids: CASSSTRTGSVTEAFF. The DNA of the CDR3 is TGTGCCAGCAGCTCCACTCGGACAGGATCGGTCACTGAAGCTTTCTTT.